The rows below give T cell receptor beta chains drawn from one sample of a study of T cell responses to AZD1222 COVID-19 vaccine. Only in-frame clones appear in the TCRdb table, and some are missing; sequencing was by immunoSEQ multiplex PCR. The sample gives about 120,000 clones, around 86% of which show up once; around 1.2% is in the top ten. The material was peripheral blood, obtained on day 0 of AZD1222 vaccination. These receptors were taken from an adult in good health. The CDR3 runs from the conserved cysteine through the conserved F or W. The D gene is left open where the match is weak. Size is omitted from some rows. Given values are once, few, many or a class for expanded clones.

D: .
V: TRBV14
J: TRBJ2-4
size: .
DNA: TGTGCCAGCAGCCAAAGGGAAGGTGGAAACATTCAGTACTTC
CDR3: CASSQREGGNIQYF

D: .
V: TRBV5-1
J: TRBJ2-5
size: .
DNA: TGCGCCAGCAGAGCGGGACAGGTCGGAGAGACCCAGTACTTC
CDR3: CASRAGQVGETQYF

D: .
V: TRBV10-1
J: TRBJ2-3
size: .
DNA: TGCGCCAGCAGTGAGTCGGGTGGCGGGGCTAGCACAGATACGCAGTATTTT
CDR3: CASSESGGGASTDTQYF

D: .
V: TRBV28
J: TRBJ2-5
size: .
DNA: TGTGCCAGCAGTTTATTAGGGGCGGGAGAGACCCAGTACTTC
CDR3: CASSLLGAGETQYF

D: TRBD1
V: TRBV7-6
J: TRBJ1-4
size: .
DNA: TGTGCCAGCAGCCCCCTCCCAGGGGGCGGTTTTGAAAAACTGTTTTTT
CDR3: CASSPLPGGGFEKLFF

D: .
V: TRBV5-6
J: TRBJ1-2
size: .
DNA: TGTGCCAGCAGCTTGTATAACTATGGCTACACCTTC
CDR3: CASSLYNYGYTF

D: .
V: TRBV5-1
J: TRBJ2-5
size: .
DNA: TGCGCCAGCACTCCCTCTCCTAGCCGGGGGGCCCGGGAGACCCAGTACTTC
CDR3: CASTPSPSRGARETQYF

D: .
V: TRBV28
J: TRBJ2-1
size: once
DNA: TGTGCCTCCCACAAGAGCGGGCGATGGGGTCGCGAGCAGTTCTTC
CDR3: CASHKSGRWGREQFF

D: .
V: TRBV6-2/TRBV6-3
J: TRBJ1-1
size: .
DNA: TGTGCCAGCAGTTACCGCCCATTGGCGGGGGACACTGAAGCTTTCTTT
CDR3: CASSYRPLAGDTEAFF

D: .
V: TRBV3-1/TRBV3-2
J: TRBJ1-3
size: .
DNA: TGTGCCAGCAGCCAAGAAGAAAAGGCCACCTCTGGAAACACCATATATTTT
CDR3: CASSQEEKATSGNTIYF